Sequencing of this T cell receptor beta chain was carried out in a study of T cells in Graves' hyperthyroidism and ophthalmopathy. Regions amplified from RNA transcripts were the TCR beta CDR3 regions. An initial round of RT-PCR targeting the TCR CDR3 relied on the HTBI primer set. TCRdb re-called the multiplex PCR reads through MiXCR, storing one row per CDR3 protein. This sample has roughly 380,000 distinct CDR3 sequences, with about 19% found just once. At least ten counts were recorded for this clonotype. CDR3 size: 15 residues. Germline CDR1 is MNHNS and CDR2 is SASEGT. Trimming took 6 bases from V and 5 from J, leaving 20 bases between them. Diagnoses were made from clinical symptoms, serum measures (thyroxine and TRAb), thyroid ultrasound and orbital computed tomography.

This TCR was recovered from a woman under 30 with Graves' hyperthyroidism. The chain joins TRBV6-1 to TRBJ2-7; D is perhaps TRBD1 (6 bases). Sequencing was performed on blood. Here the CDR3 reads CASRRPHREIHEQYF. CDR3 DNA sequence: TGTGCCAGCAGGCGTCCCCACAGGGAGATCCACGAGCAGTACTTC.